These 25 T cell receptor beta chains were sequenced from one sample in a study of T cell repertoires in cytomegalovirus infection. In TCRdb, the reads were re-called with MiXCR into one record per CDR3 protein. The sample shows some 600,000 distinct CDR3 sequences, around 24% of them seen only once. Material for sequencing was CD8+ T cells from PBMCs. The receptors stem from a human donor in good health (CMV status not recorded). Some clones in this sample may be carry-over from other donors' samples.

The chain combines TRBV19 with TRBJ2-1; D may be TRBD1 (5 bases). The CDR3 spans 14 residues. The V end was cut by 4 bases, the J end by 8 bases, with 15 bases between. Germline V lookup: CDR1 LNHDA, CDR2 SQIVND (reference sequence). CDR3 sequence: CASSTLQGIYEQFF. In nucleotides, the CDR3 is TGTGCCAGTAGTACTCTCCAGGGTATCTATGAGCAGTTCTTC.

This clonotype was seen many times. The chain recombines TRBV12-5 with TRBJ2-2, with D perhaps TRBD2 (6 bases). V lost 6 bases, J lost 0 bases, and 14 bases lay in between. CDR1 is LGHNT, CDR2 FRNRAP, per germline. This CDR3 region has 16 residues. The chain's CDR3 is CASGRPGGANTGELFF. DNA for the CDR3: TGTGCTAGTGGCCGTCCCGGCGGGGCGAACACCGGGGAGCTGTTTTTT.

This rearrangement joins TRBV7-6 to TRBJ2-7; D ambiguous. Germline CDR1 SGHVS, CDR2 FNYEAQ. V gave up 2 bases and J gave up 7 bases, with 18 bases separating them. The CDR3 consists of 15 residues. As DNA, the CDR3 is TGTGCCAGCAGCTTAATCGGTCCCAACACTCGGGAGCAGTACTTC. Encoded protein: CASSLIGPNTREQYF.

This clonotype was observed a handful of times. The V and J genes are TRBV6-2 or TRBV6-3 and TRBJ2-1, with 9 bases identical to TRBD1. The J segment lost 1 base and the V segment lost 2 bases, leaving 3 bases of the junction unmatched. Per germline, CDR1 MNHEY and CDR2 SVGEGT. This CDR3 comprises 16 residues. CDR3 sequence reads: CASSYRGQGSYNEQFF. As DNA, the CDR3 is TGTGCCAGCAGTTACCGGGGACAGGGATCCTACAATGAGCAGTTCTTC.

The V call is TRBV28, the J call TRBJ1-6; D might be TRBD1 (6 bases). Per germline, CDR1 MDHEN and CDR2 SYDVKM. V was cut by 5 bases and J by 7 bases, with 15 bases left in between. CDR3 size: 15 residues. CDR3 bases: TGTGCCAGCAGTCGAAACAGGGTGGAGAATTCACCCCTCCACTTT. This sequence encodes CASSRNRVENSPLHF.

This clonotype was seen repeatedly, ten times or more. The V gene is TRBV12-3 or TRBV12-4, the J gene TRBJ2-5; a weak D match, TRBD1 (6 bases). With 3 bases removed from V and 2 bases from J, the gap between germline ends came to 19 bases. The CDR3 runs to 17 residues. For the CDR3, the DNA is TGTGCCAGCAGTTTTTCCCCGGGGACACTTCAACAAGAGACCCAGTACTTC. It encodes CASSFSPGTLQQETQYF.

The V and J genes are TRBV7-9 and TRBJ2-1, with D perhaps TRBD2 (5 bases). The CDR3 has 14 residues. CDR1 is SEHNR and CDR2 is FQNEAQ in the germline V gene (reference sequence). Trimming left V 6 bases short and J 0 bases short, with 9 bases between. CDR3 loop: CASRNGDSYNEQFF. The DNA of the CDR3 is TGTGCCAGCAGAAACGGGGACTCCTACAATGAGCAGTTCTTC.

A word on this clonotype: Compared with germline, one end of the junction differs, possibly owing to a read error. The rearrangement uses TRBV6-1 and TRBJ1-2; D not resolved. The CDR3 spans 14 residues. Germline V gene lookup returns CDR1 MNHNS and CDR2 SASEGT. The CDR3 coding sequence is TGTGCCAACAGTGAAATCGTCGTAAACTATGGCTACACCTTC. The encoded protein is CANSEIVVNYGYTF.

This clonotype was observed at least ten times. The chain joins TRBV5-5 to TRBJ1-1; tentatively, D is TRBD1 (6 bases). CDR1 is SGHKS and CDR2 is YYEKEE in the germline V gene (reference sequence). The length of the CDR3 is 15 residues. V gave up 1 base and J gave up 0 bases, with 10 bases separating them. CDR3 region: CASSLHRELNTEAFF. Written as DNA, the CDR3 is TGTGCCAGCAGCTTGCACAGGGAGTTGAACACTGAAGCTTTCTTT.

This clonotype was counted at least ten times. V and J are TRBV4-2 and TRBJ2-3; TRBD1 matches 7 bases. V dropped 0 bases and J dropped 0; count of bases not matched to a gene: 12. The germline gives CDR1 LGHNA, CDR2 YNFKEQ. This CDR3 is built from 19 residues. The DNA of the CDR3 is TGTGCCAGCAGCCAAGATAGTTTCGGGACAGCAACTAGCACAGATACGCAGTATTTT. Translation gives CASSQDSFGTATSTDTQYF.

The chain employs TRBV5-6 and TRBJ2-2; D might be TRBD2 (6 bases). The CDR3 is 13 residues long. V was pared by 4 bases and J by 7 bases, with 11 bases between. Germline assignment: CDR1 SGHDT and CDR2 YYEEEE. Written as DNA, the CDR3 is TGTGCCAGCAGCCTAGACGGGAGCGGGGAGCTGTTTTTT. The encoded protein is CASSLDGSGELFF.

This clonotype was counted at least ten times. This CDR3 is CASSRRQGEYNEQFF. CDR3 DNA: TGTGCCAGCAGCCGAAGACAGGGGGAATACAATGAGCAGTTCTTC. The rearrangement links TRBV7-8 to TRBJ2-1; 9 nucleotides line up with TRBD1. CDR3 size: 15 residues. Germline V gene sequence: CDR1 SGHVS, CDR2 FQNEAQ. After removal of 5 bases from V and 4 bases from J, the junction contained 6 bases not matched to a gene.

Regarding this clonotype: Given a much more abundant clone one base away, this may be a read error. The rearrangement joins TRBV7-9 to TRBJ1-1; D is unclear. CDR1 and CDR2 (germline): SEHNR, FQNEAQ (reference sequence). The germline V and J ends were trimmed by 1 base and 2 bases, with 11 bases remaining between them. The length of the CDR3 is 15 residues. This CDR3 is CASSLEGSGNTEAFF. The CDR3 nucleotides read TGTGCCAGCAGCTTAGAAGGGTCGGGAAACACTGAAGCTTTCTTT.

The genes are TRBV7-2 and TRBJ2-1, with a weak D call TRBD2 (6 bases). This CDR3 has 14 amino acids. Germline V gives CDR1 SGHTA, CDR2 FQGNSA. The germline V and J ends were trimmed by 3 bases and 8 bases, with 14 bases remaining between them. The CDR3 region has the DNA TGTGCCAGCAGCTTGGGGGGTCCGGGTTATGAGCAGTTCTTC. It yields the protein CASSLGGPGYEQFF. Using reference TRBV7-2 and TRBJ2-1 for the parts outside the CDR3, the full variable domain is GAGVSQSPSNKVTEKGKDVELRCDPISGHTALYWYRQSLGQGLEFLIYFQGNSAPDKSGLPSDRFSAERTGGSVSTLTIQRTQQEDSAVYLCASSLGGPGYEQFFGPGTRLTVL.

At least ten counts were recorded for this clonotype. V and J are TRBV10-3 and TRBJ2-6; D gene ambiguous. Germline lookup yields CDR1 ENHRY and CDR2 SYGVKD. This CDR3 has 15 residues. The V end lost 6 bases, the J end lost 0 bases, and 9 bases lay between the germline ends. CDR3 sequence reads: CAIRTTDSGANVLTF. CDR3 DNA sequence: TGTGCCATCAGGACGACCGACTCTGGGGCCAACGTCCTGACTTTC.

There are many counts of this clonotype. This chain joins TRBV7-9 and TRBJ2-7; D remains unclear. In germline, CDR1 is SEHNR, CDR2 FQNEAQ (reference sequence). CDR3 length: 15 amino acids. V gave up 4 bases and J gave up 4 bases, with 17 bases separating them. CDR3 region: CASSSRWLPNYEQYF. CDR3 DNA: TGTGCCAGCAGCTCGAGATGGCTACCTAATTACGAGCAGTACTTC.

The chain couples TRBV11-2 to TRBJ1-2; 7 bases are shared with TRBD1. After removal of 6 bases from V and 4 bases from J, the junction contained 5 bases not matched to a gene. CDR1 is SGHAT, CDR2 FQNNGV, per germline. The CDR3 loop spans 13 amino acids. For the CDR3, the DNA is TGTGCCAGCAGAGGGGGCCGCCTCTATGGCTACACCTTC. The encoded protein is CASRGGRLYGYTF.

The sample holds many counts of this clonotype. The chain links TRBV4-1 to TRBJ2-2; D not resolved. V lost 5 bases, J lost 4 bases, and 5 bases lay in between. The CDR3 extends over 12 amino acids. The V gene's germline CDR1 is MGHRA and CDR2 YSYEKL. The CDR3 DNA is TGCGCCAGCAGCGACCGCACCGGGGAGCTGTTTTTT. Its protein is CASSDRTGELFF.

J is TRBJ1-5 and V is TRBV13; D uncertain. Trimming removed 0 bases from V and 7 bases from J, with 10 bases in between. CDR1 is PRHDT, CDR2 FYEKMQ, per germline (reference sequence). This CDR3 has 14 residues. The CDR3 region has the DNA TGTGCCAGCAGCTTAGGGAGAGGGTGGCAGCCCCAGCATTTT. Its protein product is CASSLGRGWQPQHF. The variable domain in full, completed from reference TRBV13 and TRBJ1-5, reads AAGVIQSPRHLIKEKRETATLKCYPIPRHDTVYWYQQGPGQDPQFLISFYEKMQSDKGSIPDRFSAQQFSDYHSELNMSSLELGDSALYFCASSLGRGWQPQHFGDGTRLSIL.

The chain carries TRBV20-1 and TRBJ2-5; no definite D call. The length of the CDR3 is 17 residues. V was trimmed by 3 bases and J by 0 bases, leaving 20 bases between them. Germline assignment: CDR1 DFQATT and CDR2 SNEGSKA (reference sequence). The CDR3 DNA reads as TGCAGTGCTAGGGACCCGGTGGCCGGTGGGGACCAAGAGACCCAGTACTTC. This gives the protein CSARDPVAGGDQETQYF.

In its sample, this clonotype was seen a few times. The chain combines TRBV25-1 with TRBJ2-7; the D is unclear. Germline V gene data show CDR1 as MGHDK and CDR2 as SYGVNS. V was trimmed by 3 bases and J by 2 bases, leaving 5 bases between them. This CDR3 has 12 residues. The CDR3 region has the DNA TGTGCCAGCAGTGATTATACCTACGAGCAGTACTTC. This encodes CASSDYTYEQYF.

Comment on this clonotype: A much larger clonotype is one base distant, so this may be a read error. The rearrangement joins TRBV28 to TRBJ2-6; possible D gene TRBD1, 5 bases. The V end was cut by 3 bases, the J end by 3 bases, with 18 bases between. CDR1 is MDHEN and CDR2 is SYDVKM in the germline V gene. The CDR3 is 18 amino acids. The CDR3 sequence is CASSFPGSSRNGANVLTF. The CDR3 bases are TGTGCCAGCAGTTTTCCAGGGTCTAGTAGGAATGGGGCCAACGTCCTGACTTTC.

V gene TRBV6-5 combines with J gene TRBJ2-5; either TRBD1 or TRBD2 may fit D (5 bases each). The CDR3 spans 14 residues. Trimming removed 4 bases from V and 4 bases from J, with 13 bases in between. The germline V gene encodes CDR1 MNHEY and CDR2 SVGAGI. The CDR3 region is CASSFGARGETQYF. The DNA of the CDR3 is TGTGCCAGCAGTTTTGGGGCCCGGGGAGAGACCCAGTACTTC.

This clonotype was picked up many times. The CDR3 region is CASSLWDRGLRNGYTF. DNA for the CDR3: TGTGCCAGCAGCTTATGGGACAGGGGGCTACGGAATGGCTACACCTTC. The chain employs TRBV7-8 and TRBJ1-2; 12 positions agree with TRBD1. Trimming removed 2 bases from V and 6 bases from J; junction bases left unmatched: 7. Germline CDR1 reads SGHVS; CDR2 reads FQNEAQ. This CDR3 has 16 residues.

Note on this clonotype: A much larger clone differs by one base, so this may be a read error. V gene TRBV28 combines with J gene TRBJ2-1; D gene ambiguous. Germline V gene sequence: CDR1 MDHEN, CDR2 SYDVKM. V was cut by 4 bases and J by 0 bases, with 13 bases left in between. The CDR3 contains 16 residues. CDR3 region: CASSYRVNPSYNEQFF. The DNA for the CDR3 is TGTGCCAGCAGTTACCGGGTCAATCCCTCCTACAATGAGCAGTTCTTC.